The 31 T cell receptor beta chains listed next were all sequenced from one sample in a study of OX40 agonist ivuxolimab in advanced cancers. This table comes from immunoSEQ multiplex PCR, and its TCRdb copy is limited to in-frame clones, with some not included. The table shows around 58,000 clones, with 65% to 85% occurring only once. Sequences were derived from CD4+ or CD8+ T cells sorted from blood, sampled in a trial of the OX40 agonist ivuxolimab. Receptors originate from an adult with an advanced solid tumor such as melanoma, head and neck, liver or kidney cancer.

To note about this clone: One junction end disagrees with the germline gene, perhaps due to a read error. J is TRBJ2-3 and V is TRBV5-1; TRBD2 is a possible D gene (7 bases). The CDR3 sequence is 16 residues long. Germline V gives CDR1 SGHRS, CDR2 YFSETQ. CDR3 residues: CASNLGGPPWTDTQYF. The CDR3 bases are TGCGCCAGCAACTTGGGGGGGCCGCCTTGGACAGATACGCAGTATTTT.

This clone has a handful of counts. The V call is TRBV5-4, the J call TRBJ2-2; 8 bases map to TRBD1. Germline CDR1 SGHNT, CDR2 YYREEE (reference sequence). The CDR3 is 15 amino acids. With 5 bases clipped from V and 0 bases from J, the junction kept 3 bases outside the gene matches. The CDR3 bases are TGTGCCAGCAGTCGGGACAGGTCGAACACCGGGGAGCTGTTTTTT. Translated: CASSRDRSNTGELFF.

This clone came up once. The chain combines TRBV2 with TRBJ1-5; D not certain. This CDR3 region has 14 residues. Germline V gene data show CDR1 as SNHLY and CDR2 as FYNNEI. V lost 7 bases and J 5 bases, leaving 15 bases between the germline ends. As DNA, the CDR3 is TGTGCCAGCAAGGCTGAAAGGAGGGATCAGCCCCAGCATTTT. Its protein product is CASKAERRDQPQHF.

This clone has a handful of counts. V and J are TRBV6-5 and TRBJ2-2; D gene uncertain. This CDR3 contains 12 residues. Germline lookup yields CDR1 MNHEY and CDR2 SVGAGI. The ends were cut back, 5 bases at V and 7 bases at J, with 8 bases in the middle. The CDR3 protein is CASSPIHGELFF. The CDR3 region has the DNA TGTGCCAGCAGTCCTATCCACGGGGAGCTGTTTTTT.

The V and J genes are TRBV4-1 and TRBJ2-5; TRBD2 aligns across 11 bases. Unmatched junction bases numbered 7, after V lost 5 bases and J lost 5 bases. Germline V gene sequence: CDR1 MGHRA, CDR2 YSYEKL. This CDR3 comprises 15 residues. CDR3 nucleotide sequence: TGCGCCAGCAGCGTGCAAGGACTAGCGGGTGAGACCCAGTACTTC. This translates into CASSVQGLAGETQYF.

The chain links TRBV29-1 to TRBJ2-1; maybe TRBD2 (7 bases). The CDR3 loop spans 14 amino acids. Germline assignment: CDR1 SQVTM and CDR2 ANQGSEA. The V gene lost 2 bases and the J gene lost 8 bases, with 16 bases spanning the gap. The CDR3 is CSVEPGRGGDEQFF. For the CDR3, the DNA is TGCAGCGTTGAACCTGGGCGAGGGGGGGATGAGCAGTTCTTC.

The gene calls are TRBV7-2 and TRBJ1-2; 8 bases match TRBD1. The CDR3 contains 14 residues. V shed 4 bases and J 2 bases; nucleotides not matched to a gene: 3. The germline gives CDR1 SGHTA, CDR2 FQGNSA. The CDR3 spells CASSSTGGNYGYTF. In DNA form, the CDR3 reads TGTGCCAGCAGCTCTACAGGGGGAAACTATGGCTACACCTTC.

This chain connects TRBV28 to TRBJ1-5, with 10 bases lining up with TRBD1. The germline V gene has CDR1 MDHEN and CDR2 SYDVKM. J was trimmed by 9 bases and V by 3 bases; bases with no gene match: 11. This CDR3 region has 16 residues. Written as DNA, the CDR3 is TGTGCCAGCAGTTTTGGGACAGGGGTGTACGCGCGGCCCCAGCATTTT. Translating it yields CASSFGTGVYARPQHF.

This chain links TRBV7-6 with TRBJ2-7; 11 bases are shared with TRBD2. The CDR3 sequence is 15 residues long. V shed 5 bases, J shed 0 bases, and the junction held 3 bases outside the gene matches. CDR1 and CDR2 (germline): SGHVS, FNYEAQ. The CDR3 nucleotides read TGTGCCAGCAGCGTGACTAGCGGGGCCTCCTACGAGCAGTACTTC. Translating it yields CASSVTSGASYEQYF.

CDR3 bases: TGTGCCAGCAGCGTAAGAGGGAGGGCCGCCGGGGAGCTGTTTTTT. This encodes CASSVRGRAAGELFF. The chain combines TRBV9 with TRBJ2-2; TRBD2 agrees at 7 bases. Germline V CDR1 and CDR2: SGDLS, YYNGEE. V gave up 1 base and J gave up 6 bases; unmatched junction bases: 6. The CDR3 is 15 amino acids.

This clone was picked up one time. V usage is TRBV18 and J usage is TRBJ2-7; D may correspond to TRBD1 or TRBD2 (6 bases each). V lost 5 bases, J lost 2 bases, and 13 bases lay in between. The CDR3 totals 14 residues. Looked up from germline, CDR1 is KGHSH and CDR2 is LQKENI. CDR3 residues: CASSKQGGPYEQYF. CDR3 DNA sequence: TGTGCCAGCTCAAAACAGGGAGGACCCTACGAGCAGTACTTC.

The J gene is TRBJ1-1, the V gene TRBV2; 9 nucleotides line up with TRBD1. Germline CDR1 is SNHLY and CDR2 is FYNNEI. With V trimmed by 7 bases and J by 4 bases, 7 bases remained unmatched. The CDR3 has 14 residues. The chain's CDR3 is CASNRGPEGTEAFF. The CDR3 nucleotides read TGTGCCAGCAACAGGGGGCCTGAAGGCACTGAAGCTTTCTTT.

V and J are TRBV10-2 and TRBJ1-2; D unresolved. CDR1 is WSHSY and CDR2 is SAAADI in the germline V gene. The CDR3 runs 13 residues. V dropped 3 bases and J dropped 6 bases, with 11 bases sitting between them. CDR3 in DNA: TGCGCCAGCAGTGAAGGAGGGTACAATGGCTACACCTTC. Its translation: CASSEGGYNGYTF.

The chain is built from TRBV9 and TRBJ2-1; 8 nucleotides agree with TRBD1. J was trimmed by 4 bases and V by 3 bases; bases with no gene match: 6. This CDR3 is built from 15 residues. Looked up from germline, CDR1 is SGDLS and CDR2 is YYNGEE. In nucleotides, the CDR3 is TGTGCCAGCAGCGCGCGGGACAGGCAATACAATGAGCAGTTCTTC. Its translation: CASSARDRQYNEQFF.

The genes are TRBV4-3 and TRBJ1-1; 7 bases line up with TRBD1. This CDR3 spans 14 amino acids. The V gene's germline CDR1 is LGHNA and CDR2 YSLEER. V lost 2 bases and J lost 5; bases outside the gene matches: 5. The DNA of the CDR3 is TGCGCCAGCAGCCAACTTGACAGGGCTACTGAAGCTTTCTTT. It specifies CASSQLDRATEAFF.

CDR3 loop: CASSDGPGVYSNQPQHF. The CDR3, as DNA: TGCGCCAGCAGTGACGGTCCTGGGGTTTATAGCAATCAGCCCCAGCATTTT. The rearrangement links TRBV10-1 to TRBJ1-5; no definite D call. The ends were cut back, 3 bases at V and 0 bases at J, with 15 bases in the middle. This CDR3 region has 17 residues. Per the germline V gene, CDR1 is WNHNN and CDR2 is SYGVQD (reference sequence).

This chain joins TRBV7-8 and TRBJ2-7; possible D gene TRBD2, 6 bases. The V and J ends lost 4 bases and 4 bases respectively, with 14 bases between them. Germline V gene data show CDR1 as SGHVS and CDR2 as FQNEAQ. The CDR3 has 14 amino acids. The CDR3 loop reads CASSSRGGSYEQYF. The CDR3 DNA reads TGTGCCAGCAGCTCACGGGGAGGATCGTACGAGCAGTACTTC.

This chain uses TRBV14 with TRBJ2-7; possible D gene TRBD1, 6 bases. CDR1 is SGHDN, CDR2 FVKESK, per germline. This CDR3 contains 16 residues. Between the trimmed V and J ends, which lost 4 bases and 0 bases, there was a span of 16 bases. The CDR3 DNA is TGTGCCAGCAGCCGAAAGATGGGGGCCGGCTCCTACGAGCAGTACTTC. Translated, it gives CASSRKMGAGSYEQYF.

CDR3 nucleotides: TGCGCCAGCCGGAATAGAGGGGGGCGAGGACGACCCCTCCACTTT. Translation gives CASRNRGGRGRPLHF. The chain uses TRBV10-1 and TRBJ1-6; D perhaps matches TRBD1 (6 bases). Germline V gene lookup returns CDR1 WNHNN and CDR2 SYGVQD (reference sequence). The length of the CDR3 is 15 residues. Trimming stripped 8 bases from V and 12 bases from J, with 23 bases between.

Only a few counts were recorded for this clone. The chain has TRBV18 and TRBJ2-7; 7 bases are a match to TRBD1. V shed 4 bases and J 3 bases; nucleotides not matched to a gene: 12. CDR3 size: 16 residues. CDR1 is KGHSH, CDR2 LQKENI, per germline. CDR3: CASSLTTPGQFYEQYF. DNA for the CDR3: TGTGCCAGCTCACTCACCACCCCGGGACAGTTCTACGAGCAGTACTTC.

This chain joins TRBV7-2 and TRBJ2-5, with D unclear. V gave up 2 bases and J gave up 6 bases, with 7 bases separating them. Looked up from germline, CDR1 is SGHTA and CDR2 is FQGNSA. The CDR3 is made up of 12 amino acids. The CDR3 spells CASSLTMKTQYF. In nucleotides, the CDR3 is TGTGCCAGCAGCTTAACGATGAAGACCCAGTACTTC.

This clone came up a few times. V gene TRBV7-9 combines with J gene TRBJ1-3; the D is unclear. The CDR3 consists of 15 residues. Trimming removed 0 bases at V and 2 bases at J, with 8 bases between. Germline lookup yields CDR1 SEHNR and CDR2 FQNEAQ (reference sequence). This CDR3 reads CASSLAGAPGNTIYF. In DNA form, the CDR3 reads TGTGCCAGCAGCTTAGCCGGCGCGCCTGGAAACACCATATATTTT.

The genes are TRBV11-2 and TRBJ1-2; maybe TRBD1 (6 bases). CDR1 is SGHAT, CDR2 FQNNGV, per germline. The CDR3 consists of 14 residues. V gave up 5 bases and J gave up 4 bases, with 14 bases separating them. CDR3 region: CASSPGQTSYGYTF. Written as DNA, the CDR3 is TGTGCCAGCAGCCCCGGACAGACTAGCTATGGCTACACCTTC.

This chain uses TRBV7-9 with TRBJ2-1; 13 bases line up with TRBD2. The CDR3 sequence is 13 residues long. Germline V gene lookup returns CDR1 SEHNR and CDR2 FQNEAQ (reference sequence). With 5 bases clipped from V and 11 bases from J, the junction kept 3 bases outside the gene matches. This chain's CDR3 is CASSGLAGEKQFF. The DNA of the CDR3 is TGTGCCAGCAGCGGACTAGCGGGGGAGAAGCAGTTCTTC.

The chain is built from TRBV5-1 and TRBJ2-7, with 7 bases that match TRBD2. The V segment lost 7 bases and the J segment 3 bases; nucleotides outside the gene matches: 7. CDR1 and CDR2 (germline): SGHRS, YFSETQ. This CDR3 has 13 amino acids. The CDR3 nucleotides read TGCGCCAGCGGGGGGGTGAGGAGCTACGAGCAGTACTTC. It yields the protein CASGGVRSYEQYF.

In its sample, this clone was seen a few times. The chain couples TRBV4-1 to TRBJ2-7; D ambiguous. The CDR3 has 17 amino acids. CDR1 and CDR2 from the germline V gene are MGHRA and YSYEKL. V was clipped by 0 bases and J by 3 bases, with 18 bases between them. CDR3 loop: CASSQELIGLTFYEQYF. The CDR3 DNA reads TGCGCCAGCAGCCAAGAGCTCATCGGGCTAACATTCTACGAGCAGTACTTC.

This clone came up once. CDR3 DNA sequence: TGCGCCAGCAGCTTCTCCGGGGGGGATGGCTACACCTTC. Protein sequence: CASSFSGGDGYTF. The chain employs TRBV5-1 and TRBJ1-2; TRBD1 might be the D (5 bases). The CDR3 sequence is 13 residues long. In germline, CDR1 is SGHRS, CDR2 YFSETQ. V was shortened by 2 bases and J by 6 bases, with 11 bases between the two germline ends.

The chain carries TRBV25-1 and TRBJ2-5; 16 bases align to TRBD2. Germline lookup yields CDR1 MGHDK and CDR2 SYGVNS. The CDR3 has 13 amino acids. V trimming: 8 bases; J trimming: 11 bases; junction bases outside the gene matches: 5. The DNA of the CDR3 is TGTGCCAGCGCGGGACTAGCGGGAGGGTGGCAGTACTTC. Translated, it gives CASAGLAGGWQYF.

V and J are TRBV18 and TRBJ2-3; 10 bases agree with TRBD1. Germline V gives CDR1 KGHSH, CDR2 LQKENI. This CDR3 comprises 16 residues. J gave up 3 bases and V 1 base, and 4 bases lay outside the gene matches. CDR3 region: CASSPLGQGVTDTQYF. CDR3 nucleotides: TGTGCCAGCTCACCACTTGGACAGGGGGTGACAGATACGCAGTATTTT.

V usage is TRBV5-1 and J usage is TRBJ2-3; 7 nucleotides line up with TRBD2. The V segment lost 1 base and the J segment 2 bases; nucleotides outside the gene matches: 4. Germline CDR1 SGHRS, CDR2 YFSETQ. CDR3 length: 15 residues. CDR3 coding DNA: TGCGCCAGCAGCTTGAAAAGCGGGATCACAGATACGCAGTATTTT. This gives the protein CASSLKSGITDTQYF.

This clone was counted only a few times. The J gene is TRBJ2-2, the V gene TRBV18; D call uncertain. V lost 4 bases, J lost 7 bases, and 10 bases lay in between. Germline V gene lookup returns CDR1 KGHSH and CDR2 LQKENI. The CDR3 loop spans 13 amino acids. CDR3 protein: CASSLRPGGELFF. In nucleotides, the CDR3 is TGTGCCAGCTCACTGCGACCAGGCGGGGAGCTGTTTTTT. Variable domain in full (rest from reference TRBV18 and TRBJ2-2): NAGVMQNPRHLVRRRGQEARLRCSPMKGHSHVYWYRQLPEEGLKFMVYLQKENIIDESGMPKERFSAEFPKEGPSILRIQQVVRGDSAAYFCASSLRPGGELFFGEGSRLTVL.